A single sample gave rise to the 8 T cell receptor beta chains below, sequenced in a study of blood T cell repertoires in COVID-19. Clones were read by immunoSEQ multiplex PCR, and TCRdb kept only the in-frame ones, dropping some. The data hold 210,000 or so clones, with approximately 80% observed a single time. Sequenced: PBMCs or T cells enriched from blood (not recorded which). All receptors derive from a man under 40 with acute COVID-19.

The V gene is TRBV3-1 (or the pseudogene TRBV3-2), the J gene TRBJ2-7; D gene ambiguous. The V end was cut by 1 base, the J end by 4 bases, with 5 bases between. There are 12 residues in the CDR3. CDR1 is LGHDT and CDR2 is YNNKEL in the germline V gene (reference sequence). CDR3 bases: TGTGCCAGCAGCCAAGGCGCGTACGAGCAGTACTTC. Amino acids: CASSQGAYEQYF.

This chain uses TRBV6-5 with TRBJ2-1; possibly TRBD1 for D (5 bases). Germline lookup yields CDR1 MNHEY and CDR2 SVGAGI. V was clipped by 6 bases and J by 3 bases, with 15 bases between them. The CDR3 length is 15 residues. The DNA of the CDR3 is TGTGCCAGCAGCACTGGGGCAGGGCTCTACAATGAGCAGTTCTTC. It yields the protein CASSTGAGLYNEQFF.

This clone occurred a few times. This rearrangement joins TRBV7-7 to TRBJ2-7, with 8 bases aligning to TRBD1. The CDR3 runs to 15 residues. Germline assignment: CDR1 SSHAT and CDR2 FNYEAQ (reference sequence). The J segment lost 2 bases and the V segment lost 2 bases, leaving 5 bases of the junction unmatched. CDR3 region: CASSLRTGPTYEQYF. CDR3 DNA: TGTGCCAGCAGCTTAAGGACAGGGCCTACCTACGAGCAGTACTTC.

This clone occurred a few times. The chain combines TRBV12-3 or TRBV12-4 with TRBJ2-7; D unresolved. This CDR3 has 12 residues. Trimming removed 6 bases at V and 7 bases at J, with 13 bases between. CDR3 loop: CASSSQTREQYF. In nucleotides, the CDR3 is TGTGCCAGCAGCTCCCAAACCCGGGAGCAGTACTTC.

The chain carries TRBV6-5 and TRBJ2-7; TRBD1 matches at 7 bases. Germline V lookup: CDR1 MNHEY, CDR2 SVGAGI. The length of the CDR3 is 15 residues. With 6 bases clipped from V and 0 bases from J, the junction kept 8 bases outside the gene matches. CDR3: CASRTGQTSSYEQYF. For the CDR3, the DNA is TGTGCCAGCAGAACGGGACAGACCAGCTCCTACGAGCAGTACTTC.

This clone was counted a single time. The chain couples TRBV7-3 to TRBJ1-2, with 7 bases fitting TRBD1. This CDR3 region has 15 residues. In germline, CDR1 is SGHTA, CDR2 FQGTGA. Trimming took 2 bases from V and 8 from J; bases not matched to a gene: 11. DNA for the CDR3: TGTGCCAGCAGCTTAGAAGGGGGCCTCGGAATGGGCTACACCTTC. It encodes CASSLEGGLGMGYTF.

The rearrangement uses TRBV5-5 and TRBJ2-3, with D uncertain. The CDR3 totals 15 residues. The germline V and J ends were trimmed by 0 bases and 2 bases, with 10 bases remaining between them. Germline assignment: CDR1 SGHKS and CDR2 YYEKEE (reference sequence). CDR3 sequence: CASSLAFRSTDTQYF. Written as DNA, the CDR3 is TGTGCCAGCAGCTTGGCCTTCCGGTCCACAGATACGCAGTATTTT.

In this sample, this clone turned up a few times. The chain employs TRBV18 and TRBJ1-6; D unresolved. V lost 6 bases and J lost 5, with 20 bases in between. Germline values: CDR1 KGHSH, CDR2 LQKENI. The CDR3 is made up of 17 amino acids. The CDR3 region has the DNA TGTGCCAGCTCCCAGAACCGCGGATTTAATAATAATTCACCCCTCCACTTT. Translation: CASSQNRGFNNNSPLHF.